Included here is one T cell receptor beta chain sequence, with context. The data derive from a study of blood T cell repertoires in COVID-19. Overall study context: Whether acute or convalescent, the COVID-19 samples came from the United States, Italy and Spain. PBMCs, B-cell-depleted T cells, or T cells provided the cDNA or gDNA that made up the material.

The CDR3 spans 16 residues. V lost 4 bases to trimming and J lost 1 base; unmatched junction nucleotides: 7. The germline V gene encodes CDR1 MDHEN and CDR2 SYDVKM. Profiling relied on immunoSEQ multiplex PCR, and the TCRdb table lists in-frame clones only, not all of them. Found here are around 170,000 clones, 90% of them singletons; the top ten hold nearly 0.55%. Material: peripheral blood. The sequence derives from a man aged 50 to 59 with acute or convalescent COVID-19. J is TRBJ1-2 and V is TRBV28; TRBD1 aligns across 9 bases. The CDR3 DNA sequence: TGTGCCAGCAGTTCCGCCGGGACAGGGATTAACTATGGCTACACCTTC. Translating gives CASSSAGTGINYGYTF.